This T cell receptor (beta chain) was captured by sequencing in a study of OX40 agonist ivuxolimab in advanced cancers. Study details: Dose-escalation patients were diagnosed with hepatocellular carcinoma, melanoma, renal cell cancer or head and neck cancer. Study-level findings and limits: In the expanded peripheral T cells, antigen specificity was never determined.

With 7 bases clipped from V and 2 bases from J, the junction kept 12 bases outside the gene matches. This CDR3 has 16 residues. Germline V lookup: CDR1 MDHEN, CDR2 SYDVKM. Comments on this clone: Its target is unknown.

Generated by immunoSEQ multiplex PCR, the TCRdb table keeps only in-frame clones and is missing some. This table holds some 19,000 clones, approximately 91% found once. Blood sampling took place at baseline, cycle 4 day 1, and cycle 7 day 1. The clonotype comes from an adult with an advanced solid tumor such as melanoma, head and neck, liver or kidney cancer. V and J are TRBV28 and TRBJ2-3; 7 positions agree with TRBD1. Sequenced material: CD4+ or CD8+ T cells sorted from blood, taken in a trial of the OX40 agonist ivuxolimab. CDR3 nucleotides: TGTGCCAGCACCCGGCCGGGACAGATAATCACAGATACGCAGTATTTT. The encoded protein is CASTRPGQIITDTQYF.